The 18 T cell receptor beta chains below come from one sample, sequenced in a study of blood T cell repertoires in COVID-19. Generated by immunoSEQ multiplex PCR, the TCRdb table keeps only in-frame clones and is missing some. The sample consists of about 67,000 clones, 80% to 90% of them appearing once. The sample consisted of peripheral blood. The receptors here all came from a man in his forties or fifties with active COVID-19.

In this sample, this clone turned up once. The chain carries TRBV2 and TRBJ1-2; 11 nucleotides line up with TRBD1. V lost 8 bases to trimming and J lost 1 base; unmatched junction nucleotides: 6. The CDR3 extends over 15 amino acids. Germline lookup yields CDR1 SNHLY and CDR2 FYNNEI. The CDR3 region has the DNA TGTGCCAGCCCACTAGGGACAGGGGGTAACTATGGCTACACCTTC. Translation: CASPLGTGGNYGYTF.

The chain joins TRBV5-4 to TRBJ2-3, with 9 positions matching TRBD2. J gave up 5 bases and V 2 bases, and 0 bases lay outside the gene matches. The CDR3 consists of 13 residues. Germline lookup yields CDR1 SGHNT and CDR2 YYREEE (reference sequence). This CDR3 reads CASSFSGRDTQYF. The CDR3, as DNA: TGTGCCAGCAGCTTTAGCGGGAGAGATACGCAGTATTTT.

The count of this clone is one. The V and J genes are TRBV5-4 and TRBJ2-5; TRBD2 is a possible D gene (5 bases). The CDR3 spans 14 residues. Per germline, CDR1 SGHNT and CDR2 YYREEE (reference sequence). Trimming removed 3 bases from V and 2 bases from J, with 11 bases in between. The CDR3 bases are TGTGCCAGCAGCTCCCCGACTACGCAAGAGACCCAGTACTTC. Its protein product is CASSSPTTQETQYF.

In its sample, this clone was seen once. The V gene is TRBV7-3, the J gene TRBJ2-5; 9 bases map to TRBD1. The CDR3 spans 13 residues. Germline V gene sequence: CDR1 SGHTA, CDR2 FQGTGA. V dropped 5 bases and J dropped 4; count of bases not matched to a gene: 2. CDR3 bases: TGTGCCAGCAGCCGACAGGGGGGAGAGACCCAGTACTTC. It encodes CASSRQGGETQYF.

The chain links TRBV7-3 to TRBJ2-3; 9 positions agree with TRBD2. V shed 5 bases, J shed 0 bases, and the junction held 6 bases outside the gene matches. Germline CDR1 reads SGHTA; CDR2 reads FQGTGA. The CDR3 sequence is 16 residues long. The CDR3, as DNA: TGTGCCAGCAGCCCCCTAGCGGGGATAAGCACAGATACGCAGTATTTT. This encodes CASSPLAGISTDTQYF.

CDR3 sequence reads: CASSPEGPPYNEQFF. CDR3 DNA: TGTGCCAGCAGTCCCGAGGGCCCCCCGTACAATGAGCAGTTCTTC. The rearrangement links TRBV2 to TRBJ2-1; D possibly corresponds to TRBD2 (5 bases). CDR1 and CDR2 (germline): SNHLY, FYNNEI. V shed 5 bases and J shed 4 bases, with 15 bases lying between them. The CDR3 is 15 amino acids. Full variable domain (remainder filled in from reference TRBV2 and TRBJ2-1): EPEVTQTPSHQVTQMGQEVILRCVPISNHLYFYWYRQILGQKVEFLVSFYNNEISEKSEIFDDQFSVERPDGSNFTLKIRSTKLEDSAMYFCASSPEGPPYNEQFFGPGTRLTVL.

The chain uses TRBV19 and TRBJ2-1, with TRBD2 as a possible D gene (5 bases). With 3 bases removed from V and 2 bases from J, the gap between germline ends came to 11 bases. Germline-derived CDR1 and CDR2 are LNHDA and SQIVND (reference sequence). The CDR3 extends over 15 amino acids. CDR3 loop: CASSIGSGTYNEQFF. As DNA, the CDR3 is TGTGCCAGTAGTATCGGCTCCGGGACCTACAATGAGCAGTTCTTC.

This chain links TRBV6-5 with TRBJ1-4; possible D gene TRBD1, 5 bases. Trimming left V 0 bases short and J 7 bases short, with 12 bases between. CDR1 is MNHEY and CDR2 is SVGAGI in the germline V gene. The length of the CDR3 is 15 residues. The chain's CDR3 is CASSYSGARSEKLFF. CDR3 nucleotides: TGTGCCAGCAGTTACTCTGGGGCCCGGAGTGAAAAACTGTTTTTT.

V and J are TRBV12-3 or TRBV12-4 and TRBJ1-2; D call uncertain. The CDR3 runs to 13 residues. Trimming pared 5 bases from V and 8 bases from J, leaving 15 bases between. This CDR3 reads CASSLDPRGGYTF. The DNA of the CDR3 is TGTGCCAGCAGTCTGGACCCGCGGGGAGGCTACACCTTC.

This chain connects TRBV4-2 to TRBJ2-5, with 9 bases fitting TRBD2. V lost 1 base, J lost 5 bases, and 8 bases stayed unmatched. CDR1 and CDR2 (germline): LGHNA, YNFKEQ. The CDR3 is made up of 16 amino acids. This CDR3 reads CASSQVVTSGWETQYF. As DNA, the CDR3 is TGTGCCAGCAGCCAAGTGGTAACTAGCGGGTGGGAGACCCAGTACTTC.

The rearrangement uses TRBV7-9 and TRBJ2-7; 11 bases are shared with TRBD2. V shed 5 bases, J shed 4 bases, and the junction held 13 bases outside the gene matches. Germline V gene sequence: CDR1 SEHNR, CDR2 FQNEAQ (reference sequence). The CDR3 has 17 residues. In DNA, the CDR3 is TGTGCCAGCAGCCTGAGACTAGCGGGAATCAATTCGTACGAGCAGTACTTC. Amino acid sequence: CASSLRLAGINSYEQYF.

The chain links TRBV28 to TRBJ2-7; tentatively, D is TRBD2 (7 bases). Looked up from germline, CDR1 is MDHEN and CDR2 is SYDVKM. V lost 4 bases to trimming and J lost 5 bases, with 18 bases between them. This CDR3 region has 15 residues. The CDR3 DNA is TGTGCCAGCAGTTCGGGGCAGGCGGGGGCCCACGAGCAGTACTTC. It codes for CASSSGQAGAHEQYF.

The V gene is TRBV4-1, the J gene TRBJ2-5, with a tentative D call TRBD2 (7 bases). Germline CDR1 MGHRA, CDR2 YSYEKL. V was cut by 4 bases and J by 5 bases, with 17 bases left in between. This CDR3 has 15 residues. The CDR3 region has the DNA TGCGCCAGCAGCCCCGGGGGGCGGCGAGAGGAGACCCAGTACTTC. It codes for CASSPGGRREETQYF.

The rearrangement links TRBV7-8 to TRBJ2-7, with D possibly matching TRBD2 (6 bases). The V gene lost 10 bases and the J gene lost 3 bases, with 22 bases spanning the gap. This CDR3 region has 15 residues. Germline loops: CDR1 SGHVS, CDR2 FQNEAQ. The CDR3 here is CATRYSGVAGYEQYF. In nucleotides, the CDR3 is TGTGCCACCCGGTATTCGGGGGTAGCTGGCTACGAGCAGTACTTC.

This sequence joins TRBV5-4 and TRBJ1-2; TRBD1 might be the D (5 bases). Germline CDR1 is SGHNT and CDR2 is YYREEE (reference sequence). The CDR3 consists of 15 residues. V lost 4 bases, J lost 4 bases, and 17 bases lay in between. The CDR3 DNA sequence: TGTGCCAGCAGCGCCTCACAGGCCGTCGGCTATGGCTACACCTTC. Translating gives CASSASQAVGYGYTF.

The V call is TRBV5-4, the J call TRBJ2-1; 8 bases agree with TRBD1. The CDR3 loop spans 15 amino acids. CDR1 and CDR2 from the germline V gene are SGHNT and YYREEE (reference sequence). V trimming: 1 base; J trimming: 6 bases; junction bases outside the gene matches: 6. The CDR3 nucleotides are TGTGCCAGCAGCTTGAGCAGGGGGCGCGCCAATGAGCAGTTCTTC. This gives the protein CASSLSRGRANEQFF.

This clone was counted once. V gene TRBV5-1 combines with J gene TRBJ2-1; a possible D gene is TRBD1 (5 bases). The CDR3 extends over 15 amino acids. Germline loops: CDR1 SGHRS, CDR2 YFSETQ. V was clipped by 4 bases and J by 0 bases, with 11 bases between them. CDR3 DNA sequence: TGCGCCAGCAGCCCTGAAGGGGACTCCTACAATGAGCAGTTCTTC. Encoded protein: CASSPEGDSYNEQFF.

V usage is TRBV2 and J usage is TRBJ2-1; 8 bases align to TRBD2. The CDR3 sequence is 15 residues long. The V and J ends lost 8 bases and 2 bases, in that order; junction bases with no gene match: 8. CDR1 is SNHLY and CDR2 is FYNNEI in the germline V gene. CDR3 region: CASGISGSTYNEQFF. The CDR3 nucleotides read TGTGCCAGCGGGATCAGCGGGAGCACCTACAATGAGCAGTTCTTC.